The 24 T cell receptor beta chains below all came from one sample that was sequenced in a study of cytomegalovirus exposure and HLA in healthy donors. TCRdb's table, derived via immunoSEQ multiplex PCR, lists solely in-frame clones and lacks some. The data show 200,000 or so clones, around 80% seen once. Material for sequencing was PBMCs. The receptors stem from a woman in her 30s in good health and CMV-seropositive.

CDR3 nucleotides: TGTGCCAGCAGTGAAGCGAGTGTCCCCCAATTGGGGGGTTTCTTT. Its translation is CASSEASVPQLGGFF. This rearrangement joins TRBV6-1 to TRBJ1-1; D is perhaps TRBD1 (5 bases). The CDR3 sequence is 15 residues long. The germline gives CDR1 MNHNS, CDR2 SASEGT. The V end lost 0 bases, the J end lost 13 bases, and 21 bases lay between the germline ends.

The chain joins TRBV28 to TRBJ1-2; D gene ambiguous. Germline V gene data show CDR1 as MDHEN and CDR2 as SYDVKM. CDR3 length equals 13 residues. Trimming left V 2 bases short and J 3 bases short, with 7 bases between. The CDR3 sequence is CASSLRGYYGYTF. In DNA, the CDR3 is TGTGCCAGCAGTTTACGGGGTTACTATGGCTACACCTTC.

CDR3 residues: CASSLGGGPFNEQFF. CDR3 DNA: TGTGCCAGCAGCTTGGGGGGAGGGCCTTTCAATGAGCAGTTCTTC. The chain recombines TRBV11-3 with TRBJ2-1; 7 bases are a match to TRBD2. Losses at the gene ends were 3 bases for V and 6 bases for J; bases not matched to a gene: 8. CDR3 length equals 15 residues. Per the germline V gene, CDR1 is SGHNT and CDR2 is YENEEA.

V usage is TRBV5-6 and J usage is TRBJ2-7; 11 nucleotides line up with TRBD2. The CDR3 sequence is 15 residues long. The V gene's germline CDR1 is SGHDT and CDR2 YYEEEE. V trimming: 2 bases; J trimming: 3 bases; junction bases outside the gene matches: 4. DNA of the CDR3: TGTGCCAGCAGCTTCTCTGGACTAGCGGGCTACGAGCAGTACTTC. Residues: CASSFSGLAGYEQYF.

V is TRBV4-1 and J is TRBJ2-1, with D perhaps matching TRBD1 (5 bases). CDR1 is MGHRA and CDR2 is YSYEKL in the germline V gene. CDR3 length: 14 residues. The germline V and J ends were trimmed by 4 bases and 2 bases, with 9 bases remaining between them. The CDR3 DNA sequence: TGCGCCAGCAGCCTCAGCAGGGCCTACAATGAGCAGTTCTTC. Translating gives CASSLSRAYNEQFF.

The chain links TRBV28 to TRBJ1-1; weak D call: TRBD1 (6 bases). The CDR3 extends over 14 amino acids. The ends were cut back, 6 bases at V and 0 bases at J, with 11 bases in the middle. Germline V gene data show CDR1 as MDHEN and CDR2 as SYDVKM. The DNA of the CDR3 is TGTGCCAGCAGCTTGGACAGACTGAACACTGAAGCTTTCTTT. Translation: CASSLDRLNTEAFF.

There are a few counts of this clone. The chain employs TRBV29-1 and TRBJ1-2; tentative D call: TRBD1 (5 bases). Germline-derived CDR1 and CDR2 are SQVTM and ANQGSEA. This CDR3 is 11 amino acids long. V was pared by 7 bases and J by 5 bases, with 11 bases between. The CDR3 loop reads CSATASYGYTF. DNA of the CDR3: TGCAGCGCGACAGCGAGTTATGGCTACACCTTC. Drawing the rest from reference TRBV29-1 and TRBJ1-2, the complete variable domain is SAVISQKPSRDICQRGTSLTIQCQVDSQVTMMFWYRQQPGQSLTLIATANQGSEATYESGFVIDKFPISRPNLTFSTLTVSNMSPEDSSIYLCSATASYGYTFGSGTRLTVV.

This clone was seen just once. In DNA, the CDR3 is TGTGCCAGCGGCCTAGCGGGAGGCACAGATACGCAGTATTTT. It yields the protein CASGLAGGTDTQYF. The V gene is TRBV7-2, the J gene TRBJ2-3, with 10 bases matching TRBD2. Germline CDR1 reads SGHTA; CDR2 reads FQGNSA. The CDR3 is 14 amino acids. The junction had 3 bases not matched to a gene; V was cut back by 8 bases and J by 1 base.

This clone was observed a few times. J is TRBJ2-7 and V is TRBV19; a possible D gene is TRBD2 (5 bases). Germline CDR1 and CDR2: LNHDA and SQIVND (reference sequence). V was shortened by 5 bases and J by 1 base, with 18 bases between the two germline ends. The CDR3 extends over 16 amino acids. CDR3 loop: CASSPRGKRQSYEQYF. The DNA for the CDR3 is TGTGCCAGTAGTCCCAGAGGGAAGAGGCAGTCCTACGAGCAGTACTTC.

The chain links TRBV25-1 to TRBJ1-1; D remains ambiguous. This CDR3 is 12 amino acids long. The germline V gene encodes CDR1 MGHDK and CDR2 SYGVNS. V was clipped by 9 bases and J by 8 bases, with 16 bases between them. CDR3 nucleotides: TGTGCCAGTGGTTTGGGCCCGAGCGAAGCTTTCTTT. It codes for CASGLGPSEAFF. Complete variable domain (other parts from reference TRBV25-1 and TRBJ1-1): EADIYQTPRYLVIGTGKKITLECSQTMGHDKMYWYQQDPGMELHLIHYSYGVNSTEKGDLSSESTVSRIRTEHFPLTLESARPSHTSQYLCASGLGPSEAFFGQGTRLTVV.

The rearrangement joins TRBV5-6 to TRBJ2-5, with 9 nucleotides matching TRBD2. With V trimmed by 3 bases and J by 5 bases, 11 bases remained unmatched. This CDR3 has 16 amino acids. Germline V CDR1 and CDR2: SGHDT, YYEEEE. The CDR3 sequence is CASSSRGRAFGETQYF. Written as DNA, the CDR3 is TGTGCCAGCAGCTCGCGCGGGAGGGCCTTCGGGGAGACCCAGTACTTC.

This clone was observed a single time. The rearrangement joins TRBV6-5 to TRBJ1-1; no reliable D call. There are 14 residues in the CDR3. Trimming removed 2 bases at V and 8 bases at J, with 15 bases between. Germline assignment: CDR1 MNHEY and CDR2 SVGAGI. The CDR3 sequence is CASSYLQQFGEAFF. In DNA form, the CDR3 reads TGTGCCAGCAGTTACCTTCAACAGTTTGGGGAAGCTTTCTTT.

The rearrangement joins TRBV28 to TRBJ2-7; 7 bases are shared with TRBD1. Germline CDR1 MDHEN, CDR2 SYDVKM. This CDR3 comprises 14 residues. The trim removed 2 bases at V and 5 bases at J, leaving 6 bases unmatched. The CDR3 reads CASSLTGVGNEQYF. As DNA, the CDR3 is TGTGCCAGCAGTTTAACAGGGGTAGGAAACGAGCAGTACTTC.

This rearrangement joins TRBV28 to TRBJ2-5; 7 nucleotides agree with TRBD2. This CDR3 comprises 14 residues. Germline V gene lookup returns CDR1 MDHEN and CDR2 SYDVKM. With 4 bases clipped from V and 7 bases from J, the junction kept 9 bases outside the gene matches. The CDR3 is CASSSLGLVGTQYF. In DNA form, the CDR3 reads TGTGCCAGCAGTTCACTTGGACTAGTAGGGACCCAGTACTTC.

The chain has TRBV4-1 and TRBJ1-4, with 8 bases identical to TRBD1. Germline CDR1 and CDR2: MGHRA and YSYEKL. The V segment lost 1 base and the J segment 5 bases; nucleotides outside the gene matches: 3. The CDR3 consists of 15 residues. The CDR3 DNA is TGCGCCAGCAGCCAAGGACAGGGGTGGAATGAAAAACTGTTTTTT. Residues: CASSQGQGWNEKLFF.

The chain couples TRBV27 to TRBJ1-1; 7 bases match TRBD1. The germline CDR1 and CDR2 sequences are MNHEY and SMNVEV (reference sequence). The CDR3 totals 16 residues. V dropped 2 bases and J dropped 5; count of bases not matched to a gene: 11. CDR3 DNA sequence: TGTGCCAGCAGTTTAGACCGAAAACAGGGGAGGACTGAAGCTTTCTTT. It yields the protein CASSLDRKQGRTEAFF.

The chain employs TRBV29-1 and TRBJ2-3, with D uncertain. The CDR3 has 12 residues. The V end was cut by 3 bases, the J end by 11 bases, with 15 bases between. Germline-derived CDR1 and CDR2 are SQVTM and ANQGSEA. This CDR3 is CSVDSGDRGQYF. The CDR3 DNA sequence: TGCAGCGTTGACTCTGGTGATCGAGGGCAGTATTTT.

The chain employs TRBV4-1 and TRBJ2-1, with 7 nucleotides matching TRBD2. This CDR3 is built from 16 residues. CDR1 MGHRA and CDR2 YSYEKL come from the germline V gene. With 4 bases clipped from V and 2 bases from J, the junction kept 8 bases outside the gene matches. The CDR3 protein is CASSPVAGLTYNEQFF. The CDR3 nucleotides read TGCGCCAGCAGCCCAGTAGCGGGCCTAACCTACAATGAGCAGTTCTTC.

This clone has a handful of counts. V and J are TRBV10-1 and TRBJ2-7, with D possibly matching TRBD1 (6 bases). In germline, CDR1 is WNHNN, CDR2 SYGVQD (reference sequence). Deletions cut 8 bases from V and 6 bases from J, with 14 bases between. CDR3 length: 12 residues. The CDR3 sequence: CASQTGSGEQYF. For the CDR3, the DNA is TGCGCCAGCCAAACAGGGTCCGGCGAGCAGTACTTC.

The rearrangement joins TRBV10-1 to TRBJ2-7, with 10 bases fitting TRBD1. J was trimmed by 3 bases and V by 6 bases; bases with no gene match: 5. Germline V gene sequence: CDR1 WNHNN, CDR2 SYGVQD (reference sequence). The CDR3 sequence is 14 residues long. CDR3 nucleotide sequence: TGCGCCAGCAGCTCCGGGACAGGGGACTACGAGCAGTACTTC. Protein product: CASSSGTGDYEQYF.

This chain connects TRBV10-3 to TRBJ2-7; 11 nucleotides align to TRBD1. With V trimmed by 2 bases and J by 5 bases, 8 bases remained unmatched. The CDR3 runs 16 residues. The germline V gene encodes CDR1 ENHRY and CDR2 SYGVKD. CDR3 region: CAISEGTGGILNEQYF. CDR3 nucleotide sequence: TGTGCCATCAGTGAGGGGACAGGGGGGATCCTAAACGAGCAGTACTTC.

CDR3 protein: CASAPHKGGTQYF. The DNA for the CDR3 is TGCGCCAGCGCTCCACACAAAGGGGGGACCCAGTACTTC. The J gene is TRBJ2-5, the V gene TRBV23-1; a possible D gene is TRBD1 (6 bases). TRBV23-1 is marked as an open reading frame, function uncertain. The CDR3 runs 13 residues. Trimming took off 8 bases at V and 7 bases at J, with 17 bases between the two ends.

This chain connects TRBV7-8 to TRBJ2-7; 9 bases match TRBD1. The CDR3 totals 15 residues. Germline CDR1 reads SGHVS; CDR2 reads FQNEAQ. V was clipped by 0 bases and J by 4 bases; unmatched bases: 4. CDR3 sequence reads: CASSLAAQGAYEQYF. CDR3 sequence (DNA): TGTGCCAGCAGCTTAGCGGCACAGGGGGCGTACGAGCAGTACTTC.

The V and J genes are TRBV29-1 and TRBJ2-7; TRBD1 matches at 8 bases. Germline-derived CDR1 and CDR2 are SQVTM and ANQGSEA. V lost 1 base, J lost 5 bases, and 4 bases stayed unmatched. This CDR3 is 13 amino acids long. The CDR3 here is CSVEVTQGDEQYF. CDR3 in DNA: TGCAGCGTTGAAGTAACACAGGGGGACGAGCAGTACTTC.